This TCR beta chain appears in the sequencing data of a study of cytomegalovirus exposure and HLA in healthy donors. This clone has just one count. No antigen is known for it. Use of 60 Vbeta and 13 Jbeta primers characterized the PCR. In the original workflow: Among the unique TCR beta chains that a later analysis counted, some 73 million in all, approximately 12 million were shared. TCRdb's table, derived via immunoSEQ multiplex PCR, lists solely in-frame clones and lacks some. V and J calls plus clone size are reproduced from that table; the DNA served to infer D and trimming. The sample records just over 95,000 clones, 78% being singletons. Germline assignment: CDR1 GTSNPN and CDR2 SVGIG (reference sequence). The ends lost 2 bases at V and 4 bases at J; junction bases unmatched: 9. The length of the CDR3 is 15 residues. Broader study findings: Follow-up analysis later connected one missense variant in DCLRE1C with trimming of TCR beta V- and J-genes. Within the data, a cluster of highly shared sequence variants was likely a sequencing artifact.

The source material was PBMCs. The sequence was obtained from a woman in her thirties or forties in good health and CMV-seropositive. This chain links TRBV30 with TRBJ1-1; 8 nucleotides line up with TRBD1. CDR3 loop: CAWSLPDRDVTEAFF. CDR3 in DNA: TGTGCCTGGAGTTTACCGGACAGGGATGTCACTGAAGCTTTCTTT.